The 21 T cell receptor beta chains reported below all come from one sample, sequenced in a study of blood T cell repertoires in COVID-19. Profiling relied on immunoSEQ multiplex PCR, and the TCRdb table lists in-frame clones only, not all of them. Of 190,000 or so clones detected, roughly 90% appear once; the ten largest clones hold about 4.6%. Sequenced: PBMCs or T cells enriched from blood (not recorded which). The source is a woman in her twenties or thirties who had been exposed to COVID-19.

The genes are TRBV5-6 and TRBJ1-6; D might be TRBD1 (5 bases). There are 14 residues in the CDR3. Germline V gene sequence: CDR1 SGHDT, CDR2 YYEEEE. V was trimmed by 2 bases and J by 8 bases, leaving 11 bases between them. CDR3 loop: CASSFGGDYSPLHF. DNA for the CDR3: TGTGCCAGCAGCTTTGGCGGGGACTATTCACCCCTCCACTTT.

The chain employs TRBV27 and TRBJ1-3; D is possibly TRBD1 (6 bases). Deletions cut 3 bases from V and 4 bases from J, with 19 bases between. Germline V lookup: CDR1 MNHEY, CDR2 SMNVEV (reference sequence). The CDR3 loop spans 17 amino acids. This chain's CDR3 is CASSLWEQGTSGNTIYF. The CDR3 coding sequence is TGTGCCAGCAGTTTGTGGGAACAGGGAACGTCAGGAAACACCATATATTTT.

This rearrangement joins TRBV19 to TRBJ2-5, with TRBD1 matching 9 bases. This CDR3 has 17 amino acids. Trimming at V came to 8 bases and at J to 5 bases, leaving 18 bases not matched to a gene. Germline assignment: CDR1 LNHDA and CDR2 SQIVND (reference sequence). The chain's CDR3 is CASPMVAGDRVRETQYF. The CDR3 DNA is TGTGCCAGTCCCATGGTGGCTGGGGACAGGGTCCGGGAGACCCAGTACTTC.

V is TRBV30 and J is TRBJ1-5; 9 bases match TRBD1. The CDR3 has 14 amino acids. CDR1 and CDR2 from the germline V gene are GTSNPN and SVGIG (reference sequence). V shed 3 bases and J 6 bases; nucleotides not matched to a gene: 6. DNA for the CDR3: TGTGCCTGGAGCCCGGGACAGGGAATTCAGCCCCAGCATTTT. It is translated as CAWSPGQGIQPQHF.

V and J are TRBV24-1 and TRBJ2-3, with D uncertain. Trimming cost V 0 bases and J 1 base, with 7 bases left between them. Per germline, CDR1 KGHDR and CDR2 SFDVKD. The CDR3 length is 15 residues. The CDR3 DNA follows: TGTGCCACCAGTGATTTGCTCGCGGGCACAGATACGCAGTATTTT. Amino acid sequence: CATSDLLAGTDTQYF.

The V and J genes are TRBV11-2 and TRBJ1-4; D is possibly TRBD1 (6 bases). Germline lookup yields CDR1 SGHAT and CDR2 FQNNGV. CDR3 length: 16 residues. V lost 5 bases to trimming and J lost 0 bases, with 13 bases between them. The CDR3 loop is CASSGRDTATNEKLFF. CDR3 nucleotides: TGTGCCAGCAGCGGAAGGGACACCGCAACTAATGAAAAACTGTTTTTT.

This clone was found once. This chain connects TRBV18 to TRBJ1-2, with D possibly being TRBD1 (5 bases). Germline CDR1 reads KGHSH; CDR2 reads LQKENI. The V end was cut by 3 bases, the J end by 0 bases, with 11 bases between. The CDR3 covers 15 residues. This CDR3 reads CASSPDRKANYGYTF. The CDR3 region has the DNA TGTGCCAGCTCACCCGACAGAAAAGCTAACTATGGCTACACCTTC.

The chain employs TRBV6-5 and TRBJ2-5; TRBD1 agrees at 7 bases. Germline CDR1 MNHEY, CDR2 SVGAGI. Trimming removed 5 bases from V and 5 bases from J; junction bases left unmatched: 8. CDR3 size: 14 residues. CDR3 sequence reads: CASSLDRVVETQYF. For the CDR3, the DNA is TGTGCCAGCAGTCTCGACAGGGTAGTGGAGACCCAGTACTTC.

This chain links TRBV5-4 with TRBJ2-3, with 11 nucleotides matching TRBD1. Germline-derived CDR1 and CDR2 are SGHNT and YYREEE (reference sequence). V dropped 0 bases and J dropped 3; count of bases not matched to a gene: 15. The CDR3 has 20 residues. The CDR3 sequence: CASSLARGQGAFVGTDTQYF. CDR3 DNA sequence: TGTGCCAGCAGCTTGGCTCGTGGACAGGGGGCCTTCGTCGGGACAGATACGCAGTATTTT.

The V and J genes are TRBV12-5 and TRBJ2-1; no reliable D call. CDR3 length: 15 amino acids. Deletions cut 2 bases from V and 0 bases from J, with 8 bases between. Germline assignment: CDR1 LGHNT and CDR2 FRNRAP. The CDR3 sequence: CASGLRGSSYNEQFF. DNA for the CDR3: TGTGCTAGTGGTTTGCGCGGAAGCTCCTACAATGAGCAGTTCTTC. The whole variable domain, remainder taken from reference TRBV12-5 and TRBJ2-1, is DARVTQTPRHKVTEMGQEVTMRCQPILGHNTVFWYRQTMMQGLELLAYFRNRAPLDDSGMPKDRFSAEMPDATLATLKIQPSEPRDSAVYFCASGLRGSSYNEQFFGPGTRLTVL.

This chain uses TRBV19 with TRBJ1-2; tentative D call: TRBD1 (5 bases). Trimming pared 5 bases from V and 4 bases from J, leaving 20 bases between. This CDR3 spans 16 amino acids. Germline CDR1 reads LNHDA; CDR2 reads SQIVND (reference sequence). In DNA form, the CDR3 reads TGTGCCAGTAGTCCGATGACAGTTTCATCCATCTATGGCTACACCTTC. Translated, it gives CASSPMTVSSIYGYTF.

The V call is TRBV19, the J call TRBJ2-7; weak D call: TRBD1 (6 bases). The CDR3 loop spans 13 amino acids. The V gene's germline CDR1 is LNHDA and CDR2 SQIVND (reference sequence). The V end lost 2 bases, the J end lost 7 bases, and 12 bases lay between the germline ends. The CDR3 DNA reads TGTGCCAGTAGTATACAAACAGGGTCTGAGCAGTACTTC. Translating it yields CASSIQTGSEQYF.

Worth noting for this clone: This CDR3 is also generated by other DNA sequences in the sample. The chain couples TRBV7-9 to TRBJ2-2, with 8 positions matching TRBD1. This CDR3 contains 15 residues. The germline gives CDR1 SEHNR, CDR2 FQNEAQ (reference sequence). The trim removed 5 bases at V and 4 bases at J, leaving 6 bases unmatched. CDR3 DNA sequence: TGTGCCAGCAGCCGGACAGGGTCGGGCACCGGGGAGCTGTTTTTT. It specifies CASSRTGSGTGELFF. The whole variable domain, remainder taken from reference TRBV7-9 and TRBJ2-2, is DTGVSQNPRHKITKRGQNVTFRCDPISEHNRLYWYRQTLGQGPEFLTYFQNEAQLEKSRLLSDRFSAERPKGSFSTLEIQRTEQGDSAMYLCASSRTGSGTGELFFGEGSRLTVL.

J is TRBJ1-4 and V is TRBV18; D is possibly TRBD1 (6 bases). The CDR3 extends over 17 amino acids. The germline gives CDR1 KGHSH, CDR2 LQKENI. Trimming pared 4 bases from V and 4 bases from J, leaving 19 bases between. Here the CDR3 reads CASSLGETGTNNEKLFF. DNA for the CDR3: TGTGCCAGCTCACTGGGGGAGACCGGGACAAATAATGAAAAACTGTTTTTT.

This clone was recorded only once. This sequence joins TRBV9 and TRBJ1-3, with no clear D. Germline V CDR1 and CDR2: SGDLS, YYNGEE. V was clipped by 0 bases and J by 1 base, with 5 bases between them. The length of the CDR3 is 14 residues. The CDR3 region is CASSVGASGNTIYF. In nucleotides, the CDR3 is TGTGCCAGCAGCGTAGGGGCATCTGGAAACACCATATATTTT.

The chain has TRBV6-5 and TRBJ1-1, with a weak D call TRBD1 (6 bases). Trimming left V 3 bases short and J 3 bases short, with 11 bases between. The germline gives CDR1 MNHEY, CDR2 SVGAGI. The CDR3 covers 14 residues. In DNA form, the CDR3 reads TGTGCCAGCAGTTATTTGGGGGGGCACACTGAAGCTTTCTTT. Protein product: CASSYLGGHTEAFF.

The genes are TRBV5-1 and TRBJ2-7, with 16 bases fitting TRBD2. Trimming removed 0 bases from V and 0 bases from J; junction bases left unmatched: 9. The CDR3 extends over 20 amino acids. Germline CDR1 reads SGHRS; CDR2 reads YFSETQ. The CDR3 coding sequence is TGCGCCAGCAGCTTGGGAAAGGGACTAGCGGGGGGGCTCCGCTCCTACGAGCAGTACTTC. Translated: CASSLGKGLAGGLRSYEQYF.

The J gene is TRBJ2-4, the V gene TRBV19; TRBD2 might be the D (6 bases). Germline CDR1 is LNHDA and CDR2 is SQIVND (reference sequence). The V end lost 5 bases, the J end lost 5 bases, and 16 bases lay between the germline ends. There are 15 residues in the CDR3. CDR3 nucleotides: TGTGCCAGTAGTCCCCGGGACTTTGGGGAAAACATTCAGTACTTC. Its protein is CASSPRDFGENIQYF.

At least ten counts were recorded for this clone. The CDR3 nucleotides read TGTGCCAGCAGCTTTCGGGACAGGGGGACCCTCCTCCACTTT. It encodes CASSFRDRGTLLHF. The gene calls are TRBV11-2 and TRBJ1-6; 11 bases fit TRBD1. The germline gives CDR1 SGHAT, CDR2 FQNNGV. The V segment lost 3 bases and the J segment 15 bases; nucleotides outside the gene matches: 7. CDR3 size: 14 residues.

This clone was recorded once. The DNA for the CDR3 is TGTGCCAGTAGTCGGCAGGGGCCCCAAGCAGGCTCTGGGGCCAACGTCCTGACTTTC. This encodes CASSRQGPQAGSGANVLTF. The chain joins TRBV19 to TRBJ2-6; possibly TRBD1 for D (6 bases). Germline V gives CDR1 LNHDA, CDR2 SQIVND (reference sequence). With 5 bases removed from V and 0 bases from J, the gap between germline ends came to 20 bases. The CDR3 contains 19 residues.

The V and J genes are TRBV18 and TRBJ2-7; a weak D match, TRBD1 (6 bases). V shed 4 bases and J shed 2 bases, with 12 bases lying between them. Looked up from germline, CDR1 is KGHSH and CDR2 is LQKENI. The CDR3 covers 14 residues. The CDR3 region has the DNA TGTGCCAGCTCACGGACAGAGCTAACCTACGAGCAGTACTTC. Amino acid sequence: CASSRTELTYEQYF.